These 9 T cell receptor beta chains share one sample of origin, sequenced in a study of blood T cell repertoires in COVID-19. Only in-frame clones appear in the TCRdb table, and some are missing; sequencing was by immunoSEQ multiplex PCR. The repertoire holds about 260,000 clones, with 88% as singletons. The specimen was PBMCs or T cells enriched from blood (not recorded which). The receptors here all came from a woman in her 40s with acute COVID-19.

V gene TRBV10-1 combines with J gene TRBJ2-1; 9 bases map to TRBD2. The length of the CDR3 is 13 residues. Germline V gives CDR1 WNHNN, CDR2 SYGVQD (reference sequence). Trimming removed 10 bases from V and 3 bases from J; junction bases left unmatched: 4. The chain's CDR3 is CATAGGLYNEQFF. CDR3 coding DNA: TGCGCCACCGCGGGGGGGCTCTACAATGAGCAGTTCTTC.

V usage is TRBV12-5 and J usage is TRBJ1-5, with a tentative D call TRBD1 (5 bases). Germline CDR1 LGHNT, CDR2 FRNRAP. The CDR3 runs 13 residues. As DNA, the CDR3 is TGTGCCACCAGTCGGGGGGGTGGTCAGCCCCAGCATTTT. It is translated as CATSRGGGQPQHF.

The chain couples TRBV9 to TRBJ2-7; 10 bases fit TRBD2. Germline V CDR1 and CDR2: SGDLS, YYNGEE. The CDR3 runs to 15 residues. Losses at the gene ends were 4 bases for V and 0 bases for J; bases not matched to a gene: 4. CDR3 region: CASSTSGRASYEQYF. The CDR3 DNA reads TGTGCCAGCAGCACGAGCGGGAGGGCCTCCTACGAGCAGTACTTC.

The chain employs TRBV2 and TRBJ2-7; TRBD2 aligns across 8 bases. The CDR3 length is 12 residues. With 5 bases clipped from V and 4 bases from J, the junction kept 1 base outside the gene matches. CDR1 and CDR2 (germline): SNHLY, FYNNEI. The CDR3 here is CASSTSGYEQYV. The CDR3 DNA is TGTGCCAGCAGTACTAGCGGTTACGAGCAGTACGTC.

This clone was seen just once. The CDR3 sequence: CASSLMRSTQYF. The CDR3, as DNA: TGTGCCAGCAGTTTAATGAGGAGTACGCAGTATTTT. The chain is built from TRBV28 and TRBJ2-3, with D unclear. The CDR3 has 12 amino acids. V was cut by 2 bases and J by 8 bases, with 8 bases left in between. The germline gives CDR1 MDHEN, CDR2 SYDVKM. Full variable domain (rest looked up from reference TRBV28 and TRBJ2-3): DVKVTQSSRYLVKRTGEKVFLECVQDMDHENMFWYRQDPGLGLRLIYFSYDVKMKEKGDIPEGYSVSREKKERFSLILESASTNQTSMYLCASSLMRSTQYFGPGTRLTVL.

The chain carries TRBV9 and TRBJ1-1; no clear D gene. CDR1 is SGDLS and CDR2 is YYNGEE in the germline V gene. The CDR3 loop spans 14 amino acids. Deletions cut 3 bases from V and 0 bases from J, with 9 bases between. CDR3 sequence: CASSADSLNTEAFF. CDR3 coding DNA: TGTGCCAGCAGCGCAGACTCGCTGAACACTGAAGCTTTCTTT.

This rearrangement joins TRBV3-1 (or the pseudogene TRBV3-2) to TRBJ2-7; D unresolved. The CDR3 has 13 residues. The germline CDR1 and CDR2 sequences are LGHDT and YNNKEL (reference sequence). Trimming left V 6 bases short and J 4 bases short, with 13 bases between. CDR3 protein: CASSLNERYEQYF. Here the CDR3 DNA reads TGTGCCAGCAGTTTAAACGAACGGTACGAGCAGTACTTC.

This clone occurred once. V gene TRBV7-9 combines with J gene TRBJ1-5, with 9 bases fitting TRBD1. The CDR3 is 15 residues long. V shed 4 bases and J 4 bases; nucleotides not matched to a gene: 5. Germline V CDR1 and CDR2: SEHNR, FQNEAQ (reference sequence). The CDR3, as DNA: TGTGCCAGCAGCTCAACGACAGGGGGTAATCAGCCCCAGCATTTT. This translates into CASSSTTGGNQPQHF.

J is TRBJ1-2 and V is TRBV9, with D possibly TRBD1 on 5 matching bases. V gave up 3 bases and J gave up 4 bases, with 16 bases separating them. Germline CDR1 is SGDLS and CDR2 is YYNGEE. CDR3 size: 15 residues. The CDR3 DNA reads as TGTGCCAGCAGCGCGGGAGGGGACTCACTCTATGGCTACACCTTC. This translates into CASSAGGDSLYGYTF.